This T cell receptor beta chain is drawn from a study of breast tumors, draining lymph nodes, adjacent tissues. Study-wide results and limits: Compared with lymph nodes, tumors were less diverse; compared with nontumor tissue, more. Most tumor T cells seemingly derive from lymph node, then expand in tumor. Tumor T cell lymph node origin was a supported hypothesis, not proven.

CDR1 and CDR2 (germline): SGHTA, FQGNSA. Trimming took 3 bases from V and 5 from J, leaving 30 bases between them. The CDR3 runs to 20 residues. One entry per CDR3 protein results from TCRdb running MiXCR on the multiplex PCR reads. There are about 230,000 distinct CDR3 sequences in the sample; roughly 32% occur only once, and approximately 1.4% lies in the top ten. The lymph nodes were axillary draining lymph nodes from breast cancer patients. This clonotype is a singleton in its sample. The antigen is not known. This sequence was found in a female donor with breast cancer. Some clones in this sample may be carry-over from other donors' samples. The source material was axillary lymph node tissue. The rearrangement links TRBV7-2 to TRBJ2-3; D not resolved. CDR3 region: CASSFRKGMGTEASRDTQYF. The CDR3 DNA is TGTGCCAGCAGCTTTAGGAAGGGCATGGGCACTGAAGCTTCTCGAGATACGCAGTATTTT.